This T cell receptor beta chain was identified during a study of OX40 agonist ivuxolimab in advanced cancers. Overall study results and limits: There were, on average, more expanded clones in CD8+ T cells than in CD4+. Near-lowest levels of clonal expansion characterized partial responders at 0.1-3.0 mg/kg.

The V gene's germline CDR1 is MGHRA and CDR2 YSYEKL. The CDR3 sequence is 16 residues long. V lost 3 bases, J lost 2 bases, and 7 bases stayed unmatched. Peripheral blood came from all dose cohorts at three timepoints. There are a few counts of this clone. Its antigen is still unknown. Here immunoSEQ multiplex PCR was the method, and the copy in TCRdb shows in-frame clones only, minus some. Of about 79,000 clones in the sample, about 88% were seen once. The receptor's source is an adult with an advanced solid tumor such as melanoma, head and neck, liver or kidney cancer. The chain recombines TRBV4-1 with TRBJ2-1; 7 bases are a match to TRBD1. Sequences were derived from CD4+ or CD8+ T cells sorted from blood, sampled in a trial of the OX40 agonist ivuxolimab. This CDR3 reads CASSHPRDSTYNEQFF. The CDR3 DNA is TGCGCCAGCAGCCACCCCCGGGACAGCACCTACAATGAGCAGTTCTTC.